This T cell receptor beta chain emerged from a study of blood T cell repertoires in COVID-19. On the study more broadly: PBMCs, B-cell-depleted T cells, or T cells provided the cDNA or gDNA that made up the material.

Sequenced by immunoSEQ multiplex PCR; TCRdb stores in-frame clones only, minus some. The repertoire holds approximately 100,000 clones, with 85% as singletons. Germline V CDR1 and CDR2: LGHDT, YNNKEL (reference sequence). Germline trimming cut 4 bases from V and 11 bases from J; bases unmatched to any gene: 13. The CDR3 consists of 14 residues. The V and J genes are TRBV3-1 (or the pseudogene TRBV3-2) and TRBJ2-7; the match to TRBD1 covers 8 bases. Sequenced: peripheral blood. The TCR was taken from a woman aged 65 to 85 with active or convalescent COVID-19. Here the CDR3 reads CASSPSRAGGEKYF. The DNA for the CDR3 is TGTGCCAGCAGCCCATCTAGGGCAGGGGGCGAAAAGTACTTC.